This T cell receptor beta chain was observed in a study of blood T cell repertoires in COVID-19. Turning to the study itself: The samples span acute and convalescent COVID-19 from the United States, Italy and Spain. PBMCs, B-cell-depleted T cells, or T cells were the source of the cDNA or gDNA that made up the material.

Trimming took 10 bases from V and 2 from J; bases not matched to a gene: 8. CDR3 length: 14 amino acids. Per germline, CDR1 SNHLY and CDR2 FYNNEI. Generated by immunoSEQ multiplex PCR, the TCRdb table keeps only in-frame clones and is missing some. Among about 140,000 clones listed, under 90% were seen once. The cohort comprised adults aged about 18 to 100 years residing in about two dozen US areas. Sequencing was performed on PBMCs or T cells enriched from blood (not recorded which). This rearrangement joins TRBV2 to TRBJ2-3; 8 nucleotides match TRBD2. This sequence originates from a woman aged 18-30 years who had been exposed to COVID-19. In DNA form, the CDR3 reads TGTGCCACCAGGACTAGCCCTACCACAGATACGCAGTATTTT. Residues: CATRTSPTTDTQYF.